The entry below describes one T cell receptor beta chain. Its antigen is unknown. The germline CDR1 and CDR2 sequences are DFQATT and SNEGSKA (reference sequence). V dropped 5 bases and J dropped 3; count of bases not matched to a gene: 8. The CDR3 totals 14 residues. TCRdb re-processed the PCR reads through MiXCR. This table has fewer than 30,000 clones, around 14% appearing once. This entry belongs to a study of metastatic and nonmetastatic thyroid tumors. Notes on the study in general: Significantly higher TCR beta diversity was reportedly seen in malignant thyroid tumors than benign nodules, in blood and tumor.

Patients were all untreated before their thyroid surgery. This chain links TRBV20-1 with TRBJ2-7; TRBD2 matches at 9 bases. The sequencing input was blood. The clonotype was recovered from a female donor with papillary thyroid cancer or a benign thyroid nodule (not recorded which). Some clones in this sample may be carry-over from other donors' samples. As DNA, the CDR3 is TGCAGTGCTGACCCTAGCGGGGAGGGCTACGAGCAGTACTTC. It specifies CSADPSGEGYEQYF.